The T cell receptor delta chain under discussion was sequenced for a study of Vδ1+ human thymocytes. Study observations and caveats: Thymic TRG and TRD repertoires appeared highly polyclonal, with Gaussian CDR3 length distributions.

The sample holds a few counts of this clone. No antigen is known for it. Sequences come from RNA converted to cDNA by reverse transcription. Multiplex PCR used pooled V-gene forward primers and a constant-region reverse primer to amplify CDR3s. TCRdb fed the multiplex PCR reads to CATT. This table has about 25,000 delta-chain clones, approximately 7% appearing once. The CDR3 length is 21 residues. Germline trimming cut 0 bases from V and 1 base from J; bases unmatched to any gene: 18. The germline CDR1 and CDR2 sequences are TSWWSYY and QGS. Sequenced input: Vdelta1+ gamma-delta thymocytes from the thymus. The subset was: FACS-sorted CD3+ TCRalphabeta- TCRVdelta1+ TCRVdelta2- thymocytes. V usage is TRDV1 and J usage is TRDJ1; 9 nucleotides match TRDD3. This clonotype was obtained from a girl under three years old who had congenital heart surgery. This CDR3 reads CALGELGTTVVLGDPTDKLIF. The CDR3 nucleotides are TGTGCTCTTGGGGAACTTGGGACTACCGTCGTACTGGGGGACCCCACCGATAAACTCATCTTT.